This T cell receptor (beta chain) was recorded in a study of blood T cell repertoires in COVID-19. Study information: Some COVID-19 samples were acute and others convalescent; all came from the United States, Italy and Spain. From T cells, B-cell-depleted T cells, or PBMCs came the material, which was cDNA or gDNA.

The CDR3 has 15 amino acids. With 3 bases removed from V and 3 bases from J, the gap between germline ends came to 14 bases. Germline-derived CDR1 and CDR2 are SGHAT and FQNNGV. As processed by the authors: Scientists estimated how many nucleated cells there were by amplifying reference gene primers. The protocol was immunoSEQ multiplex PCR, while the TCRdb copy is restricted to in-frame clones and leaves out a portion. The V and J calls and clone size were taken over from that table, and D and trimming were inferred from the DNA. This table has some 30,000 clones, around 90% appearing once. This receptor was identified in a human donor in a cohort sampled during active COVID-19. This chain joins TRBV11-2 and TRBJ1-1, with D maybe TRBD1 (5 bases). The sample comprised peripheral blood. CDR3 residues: CASSLNRWGDTEAFF. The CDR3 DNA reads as TGTGCCAGCAGCTTGAACAGGTGGGGGGACACTGAAGCTTTCTTT. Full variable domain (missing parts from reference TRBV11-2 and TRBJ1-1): EAGVAQSPRYKIIEKRQSVAFWCNPISGHATLYWYQQILGQGPKLLIQFQNNGVVDDSQLPKDRFSAERLKGVDSTLKIQPAKLEDSAVYLCASSLNRWGDTEAFFGQGTRLTVV.